A single sample is the source of the 20 T cell receptor beta chains below, sequenced in a study of T-cell memory formation after mild COVID-19. In TCRdb, the 5' RACE reads were re-called with MiXCR into one record per CDR3 protein. Of 25,000 to 35,000 distinct CDR3 sequences in the sample, just under 7.5% were seen once. The sample comprised PBMCs or a T cell subset sorted from them (not recorded which). The receptors were sampled from an adult woman who had mild COVID-19 (a few samples of this study predate the infection). Cell type and time point are not known.

The chain joins TRBV5-6 to TRBJ2-7, with D maybe TRBD1 (5 bases). CDR1 is SGHDT, CDR2 YYEEEE, per germline. There are 13 residues in the CDR3. V lost 4 bases to trimming and J lost 6 bases, with 14 bases between them. The chain's CDR3 is CASSANQGSEQYF. The CDR3 DNA is TGTGCCAGCAGCGCTAACCAGGGTAGCGAGCAGTACTTC.

This clonotype was seen at least ten times. The rearrangement links TRBV18 to TRBJ1-1; the D gene is possibly TRBD1 (6 bases). Trimming took off 3 bases at V and 5 bases at J, with 13 bases between the two ends. The CDR3 runs to 14 residues. Germline CDR1 reads KGHSH; CDR2 reads LQKENI. The CDR3 here is CASSPLGGQTEAFF. CDR3 nucleotide sequence: TGTGCCAGCTCACCCCTGGGGGGGCAGACTGAAGCTTTCTTT.

This clonotype has ten or more counts. The chain carries TRBV5-1 and TRBJ2-3; 10 bases line up with TRBD2. The CDR3 runs to 16 residues. Losses at the gene ends were 0 bases for V and 6 bases for J; bases not matched to a gene: 7. Per the germline V gene, CDR1 is SGHRS and CDR2 is YFSETQ. In DNA, the CDR3 is TGCGCCAGCAGCTTGGCCGCTAGCGGGAGCGGGGATACGCAGTATTTT. Its translation is CASSLAASGSGDTQYF.

This clonotype was seen ten or more times. This chain links TRBV7-8 with TRBJ2-1; TRBD2 matches at 10 bases. CDR1 and CDR2 from the germline V gene are SGHVS and FQNEAQ. The J segment lost 2 bases and the V segment lost 0 bases, leaving 4 bases of the junction unmatched. This CDR3 contains 17 residues. CDR3: CASSLAPTSGAYNEQFF. Written as DNA, the CDR3 is TGTGCCAGCAGCTTAGCCCCTACTAGCGGGGCCTACAATGAGCAGTTCTTC.

The chain couples TRBV5-4 to TRBJ2-2; weak D call: TRBD2 (6 bases). Trimming took 0 bases from V and 5 from J, leaving 11 bases between them. This CDR3 is 15 amino acids long. Germline V gene lookup returns CDR1 SGHNT and CDR2 YYREEE (reference sequence). In DNA, the CDR3 is TGTGCCAGCAGCTTGGGCCGGGAGTGGACCGGGGAGCTGTTTTTT. Translation gives CASSLGREWTGELFF.

The sample holds many counts of this clonotype. This rearrangement joins TRBV15 to TRBJ2-1; TRBD2 agrees at 7 bases. The CDR3 totals 15 residues. Germline V CDR1 and CDR2: LNHNV, YYDKDF (reference sequence). The J segment lost 5 bases and the V segment lost 3 bases, leaving 7 bases of the junction unmatched. The CDR3 spells CATSSRLAQNNEQFF. CDR3 coding DNA: TGTGCCACCAGCAGCCGACTAGCCCAAAACAATGAGCAGTTCTTC.

This clonotype was observed at least ten times. The chain carries TRBV6-5 and TRBJ1-1; D not certain. The CDR3 runs to 13 residues. CDR1 and CDR2 from the germline V gene are MNHEY and SVGAGI. Trimming left V 6 bases short and J 1 base short, with 9 bases between. The CDR3 nucleotides are TGTGCCAGCAGGGAGAACGCGAACACTGAAGCTTTCTTT. Translation gives CASRENANTEAFF.

This clonotype was detected ten times or more. The rearrangement links TRBV7-3 to TRBJ2-3; D may be TRBD2 (6 bases). Germline V gene data show CDR1 as SGHTA and CDR2 as FQGTGA. The V end was cut by 8 bases, the J end by 4 bases, with 19 bases between. The length of the CDR3 is 15 residues. CDR3 in DNA: TGTGCCAGCTCGAGCCAGGCGGGACGAGCAGATACGCAGTATTTT. Translation: CASSSQAGRADTQYF.

J is TRBJ1-1 and V is TRBV6-1; 7 bases line up with TRBD1. The germline V gene has CDR1 MNHNS and CDR2 SASEGT. Unmatched junction bases numbered 4, after V lost 2 bases and J lost 4 bases. The CDR3 has 14 residues. Written as DNA, the CDR3 is TGTGCCAGCAGTGAACAGACAGGGAGCACTGAAGCTTTCTTT. It specifies CASSEQTGSTEAFF.

This clonotype occurred many times. The chain is built from TRBV9 and TRBJ2-3; no clear D gene. Germline CDR1 and CDR2: SGDLS and YYNGEE. The CDR3 contains 15 residues. Trimming cost V 4 bases and J 2 bases, with 14 bases left between them. The CDR3 protein is CASSTAPATTDTQYF. The CDR3, as DNA: TGTGCCAGCAGCACGGCCCCCGCCACCACAGATACGCAGTATTTT.

This clonotype was detected ten times or more. The genes are TRBV10-3 and TRBJ1-1; 11 nucleotides match TRBD1. The CDR3 is made up of 15 amino acids. The germline V gene encodes CDR1 ENHRY and CDR2 SYGVKD. Trimming at V came to 6 bases and at J to 0 bases, leaving 3 bases not matched to a gene. CDR3 coding DNA: TGTGCCATCAGACCGGGACAGGGGGTGAACACTGAAGCTTTCTTT. As protein: CAIRPGQGVNTEAFF.

This clonotype was seen at least ten times. J is TRBJ2-3 and V is TRBV2; unclear D gene. The CDR3 is 15 residues long. Trimming took 2 bases from V and 3 from J, leaving 12 bases between them. From germline, CDR1 is SNHLY and CDR2 FYNNEI. CDR3 nucleotide sequence: TGTGCCAGCAGTGAACTACCGGTTGGTACAGATACGCAGTATTTT. Its translation is CASSELPVGTDTQYF. The full variable domain, rest sourced from reference TRBV2 and TRBJ2-3, is EPEVTQTPSHQVTQMGQEVILRCVPISNHLYFYWYRQILGQKVEFLVSFYNNEISEKSEIFDDQFSVERPDGSNFTLKIRSTKLEDSAMYFCASSELPVGTDTQYFGPGTRLTVL.

At least ten counts were recorded for this clonotype. The rearrangement joins TRBV29-1 to TRBJ2-7; a possible D gene is TRBD1 (5 bases). The V gene lost 6 bases and the J gene lost 4 bases, with 22 bases spanning the gap. The CDR3 is made up of 15 amino acids. CDR1 SQVTM and CDR2 ANQGSEA come from the germline V gene. CDR3 protein: CSVRSAGLKIYEQYF. In nucleotides, the CDR3 is TGCAGCGTCCGAAGCGCAGGGTTGAAAATTTACGAGCAGTACTTC.

This clonotype was counted ten times or more. V and J are TRBV5-8 and TRBJ2-1; 8 bases are a match to TRBD1. The V gene's germline CDR1 is SGHTS and CDR2 YDEGEE. The V segment lost 4 bases and the J segment 10 bases; nucleotides outside the gene matches: 13. CDR3 length: 15 amino acids. The CDR3 is CASSDAPGQGWEQFF. The CDR3 DNA follows: TGTGCCAGCAGCGACGCCCCCGGACAGGGATGGGAGCAGTTCTTC. Based on the CDR3 plus reference TRBV5-8 and TRBJ2-1, the full variable domain is EAGVTQSPTHLIKTRGQQATLRCSPISGHTSVYWYQQALGLGLQFLLWYDEGEERNRGNFPPRFSGRQFPNYSSELNVNALELEDSALYLCASSDAPGQGWEQFFGPGTRLTVL.

This clonotype has a count of ten or more. The genes are TRBV18 and TRBJ2-7, with 10 bases that match TRBD2. Per germline, CDR1 KGHSH and CDR2 LQKENI. Germline trimming cut 6 bases from V and 5 bases from J; bases unmatched to any gene: 10. This CDR3 comprises 15 residues. The CDR3 DNA reads as TGTGCCAGCTCGGGTTTAGCGGGGGGTCTCGACGAGCAGTACTTC. Translation gives CASSGLAGGLDEQYF.

In its sample, this clonotype was seen many times. The V and J genes are TRBV20-1 and TRBJ2-5; no reliable D call. Trimming pared 6 bases from V and 5 bases from J, leaving 13 bases between. CDR3 size: 12 residues. CDR1 and CDR2 (germline): DFQATT, SNEGSKA (reference sequence). The CDR3 nucleotides read TGCAGTGCAACCACCAGAAGGGAGACCCAGTACTTC. Residues: CSATTRRETQYF.

This clonotype has ten or more counts. V is TRBV6-6 and J is TRBJ1-1; TRBD1 matches at 8 bases. Unmatched junction bases numbered 8, after V lost 7 bases and J lost 1 base. This CDR3 comprises 15 residues. Germline V gene data show CDR1 as MNHNY and CDR2 as SVGAGI (reference sequence). The CDR3 spells CASTRTGQENTEAFF. CDR3 DNA sequence: TGTGCCAGCACCAGGACGGGACAGGAGAACACTGAAGCTTTCTTT.

This clonotype appeared a single time. The rearrangement joins TRBV6-1 to TRBJ2-7; 8 nucleotides line up with TRBD1. Germline V gives CDR1 MNHNS, CDR2 SASEGT. This CDR3 comprises 14 residues. V was clipped by 3 bases and J by 5 bases; unmatched bases: 6. The CDR3 region is CASSEDRASDEQYF. DNA for the CDR3: TGTGCCAGCAGTGAGGACAGGGCTTCAGACGAGCAGTACTTC.

The sample holds many counts of this clonotype. The rearrangement uses TRBV12-3 or TRBV12-4 and TRBJ1-2, with 8 bases identical to TRBD1. Trimming took 5 bases from V and 2 from J; bases not matched to a gene: 4. The CDR3 consists of 14 residues. Written as DNA, the CDR3 is TGTGCCAGCAGTCCGCAGGGGGCGAACTATGGCTACACCTTC. Its translation: CASSPQGANYGYTF.

This clonotype was seen ten or more times. The chain employs TRBV6-6 and TRBJ1-4; unclear D gene. Germline V gene data show CDR1 as MNHNY and CDR2 as SVGAGI (reference sequence). V lost 5 bases and J lost 7, with 14 bases in between. This CDR3 has 14 amino acids. CDR3 sequence: CASSADVGGEKLFF. CDR3 DNA: TGTGCCAGCAGTGCTGACGTAGGCGGTGAAAAACTGTTTTTT.